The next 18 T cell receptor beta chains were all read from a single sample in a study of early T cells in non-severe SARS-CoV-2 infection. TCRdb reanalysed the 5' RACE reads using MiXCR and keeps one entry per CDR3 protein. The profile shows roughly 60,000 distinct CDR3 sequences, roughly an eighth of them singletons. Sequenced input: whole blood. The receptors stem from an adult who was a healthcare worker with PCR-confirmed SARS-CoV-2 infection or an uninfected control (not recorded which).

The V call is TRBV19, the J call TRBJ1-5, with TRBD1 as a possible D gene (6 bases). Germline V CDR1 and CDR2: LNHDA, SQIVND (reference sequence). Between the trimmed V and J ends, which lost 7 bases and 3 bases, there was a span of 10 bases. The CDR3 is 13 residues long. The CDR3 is CASKDRTNQPQHF. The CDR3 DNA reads TGTGCCAGTAAGGACAGAACCAATCAGCCCCAGCATTTT.

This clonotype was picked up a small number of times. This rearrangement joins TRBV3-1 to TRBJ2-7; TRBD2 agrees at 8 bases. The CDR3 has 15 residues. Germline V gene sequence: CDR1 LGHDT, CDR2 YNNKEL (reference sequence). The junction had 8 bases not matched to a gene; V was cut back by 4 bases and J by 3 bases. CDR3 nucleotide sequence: TGTGCCAGCAGCCCAACTAGCGGTGTAGACTACGAGCAGTACTTC. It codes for CASSPTSGVDYEQYF.

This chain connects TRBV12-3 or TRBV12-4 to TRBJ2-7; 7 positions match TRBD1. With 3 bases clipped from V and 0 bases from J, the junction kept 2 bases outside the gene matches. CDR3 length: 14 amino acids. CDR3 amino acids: CASSFGQASYEQYF. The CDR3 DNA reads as TGTGCCAGCAGTTTTGGACAGGCCTCCTACGAGCAGTACTTC.

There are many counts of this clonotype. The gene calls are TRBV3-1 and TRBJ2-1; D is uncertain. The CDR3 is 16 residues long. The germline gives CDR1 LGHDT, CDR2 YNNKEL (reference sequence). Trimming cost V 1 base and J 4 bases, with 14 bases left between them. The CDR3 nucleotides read TGTGCCAGCAGCCAAGCGGTTAGAACCTCGTACAATGAGCAGTTCTTC. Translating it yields CASSQAVRTSYNEQFF.

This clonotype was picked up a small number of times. CDR3 sequence (DNA): TGTGCCAGCAGCTTCGAGGGGGCAGATACGCAGTATTTT. Translating it yields CASSFEGADTQYF. The chain combines TRBV7-8 with TRBJ2-3, with D possibly TRBD1 on 6 matching bases. The CDR3 extends over 13 amino acids. In germline, CDR1 is SGHVS, CDR2 FQNEAQ. V was shortened by 3 bases and J by 4 bases, with 8 bases between the two germline ends.

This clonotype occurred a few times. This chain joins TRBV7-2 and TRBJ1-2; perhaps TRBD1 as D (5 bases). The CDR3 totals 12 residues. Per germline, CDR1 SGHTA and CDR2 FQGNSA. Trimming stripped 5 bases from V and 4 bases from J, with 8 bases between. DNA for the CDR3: TGTGCCAGCAGCCCAGGGTTCTATGGCTACACCTTC. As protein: CASSPGFYGYTF.

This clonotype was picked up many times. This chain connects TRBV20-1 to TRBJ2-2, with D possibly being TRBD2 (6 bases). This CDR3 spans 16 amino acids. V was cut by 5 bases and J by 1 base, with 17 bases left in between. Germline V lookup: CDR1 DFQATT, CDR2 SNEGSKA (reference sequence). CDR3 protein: CSAPDLLAGNTGELFF. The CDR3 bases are TGCAGTGCTCCAGACCTACTAGCTGGGAACACCGGGGAGCTGTTTTTT.

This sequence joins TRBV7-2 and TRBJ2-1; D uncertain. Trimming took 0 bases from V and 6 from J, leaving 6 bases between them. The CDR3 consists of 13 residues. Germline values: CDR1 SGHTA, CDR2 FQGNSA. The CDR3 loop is CASSLAPTNEQFF. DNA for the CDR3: TGTGCCAGCAGCTTAGCCCCCACCAATGAGCAGTTCTTC.

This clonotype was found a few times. The CDR3 loop is CSASEGWDGLEQYF. The CDR3 DNA reads TGCAGTGCTAGCGAGGGGTGGGATGGCCTCGAGCAGTACTTC. The rearrangement links TRBV20-1 to TRBJ2-7; D is perhaps TRBD1 or TRBD2 (5 bases each). This CDR3 region has 14 residues. Germline CDR1 is DFQATT and CDR2 is SNEGSKA (reference sequence). The germline V and J ends were trimmed by 3 bases and 6 bases, with 18 bases remaining between them.

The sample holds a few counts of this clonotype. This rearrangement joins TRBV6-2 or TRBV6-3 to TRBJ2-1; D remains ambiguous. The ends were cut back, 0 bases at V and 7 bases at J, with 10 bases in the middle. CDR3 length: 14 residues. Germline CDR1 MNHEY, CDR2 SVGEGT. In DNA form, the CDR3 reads TGTGCCAGCAGTTACTCGAGCCAGGTGAATGAGCAGTTCTTC. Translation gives CASSYSSQVNEQFF.

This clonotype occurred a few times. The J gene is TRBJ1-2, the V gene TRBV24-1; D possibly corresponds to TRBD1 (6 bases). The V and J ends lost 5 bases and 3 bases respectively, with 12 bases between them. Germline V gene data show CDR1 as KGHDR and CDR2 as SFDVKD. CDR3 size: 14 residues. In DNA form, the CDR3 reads TGTGCCACCAGTGGTACAGGGACCCACTATGGCTACACCTTC. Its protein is CATSGTGTHYGYTF.

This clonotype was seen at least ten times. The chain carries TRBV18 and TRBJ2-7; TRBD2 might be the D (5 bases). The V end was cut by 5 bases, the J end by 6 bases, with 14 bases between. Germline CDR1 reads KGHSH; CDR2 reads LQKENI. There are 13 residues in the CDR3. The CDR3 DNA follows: TGTGCCAGCTCAACCAGACACGAGGGCGAGCAGTACTTC. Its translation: CASSTRHEGEQYF.

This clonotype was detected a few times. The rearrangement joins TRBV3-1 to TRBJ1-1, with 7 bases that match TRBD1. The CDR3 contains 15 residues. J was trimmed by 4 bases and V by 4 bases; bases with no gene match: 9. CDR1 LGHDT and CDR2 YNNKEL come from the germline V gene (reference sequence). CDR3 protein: CASSRQGIESTEAFF. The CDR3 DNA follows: TGTGCCAGCAGCCGACAGGGCATAGAGAGCACTGAAGCTTTCTTT.

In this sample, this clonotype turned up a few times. The chain's CDR3 is CASSLEAGPYNEQFF. DNA of the CDR3: TGTGCCAGCAGCTTAGAAGCGGGGCCCTACAATGAGCAGTTCTTC. This chain uses TRBV7-2 with TRBJ2-1, with 7 positions matching TRBD2. Per the germline V gene, CDR1 is SGHTA and CDR2 is FQGNSA. This CDR3 has 15 amino acids. J was trimmed by 2 bases and V by 1 base; bases with no gene match: 2.

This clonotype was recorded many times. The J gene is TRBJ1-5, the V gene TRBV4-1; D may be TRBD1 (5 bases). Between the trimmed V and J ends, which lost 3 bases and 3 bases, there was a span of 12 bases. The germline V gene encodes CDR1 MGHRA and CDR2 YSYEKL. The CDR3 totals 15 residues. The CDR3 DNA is TGCGCCAGCAGCCAGCTGGGACTTAACAATCAGCCCCAGCATTTT. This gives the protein CASSQLGLNNQPQHF.

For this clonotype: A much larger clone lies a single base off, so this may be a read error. This chain's CDR3 is CSARVKRSSTDPQYF. CDR3 coding DNA: TGCAGTGCTAGAGTGAAGCGTAGTAGCACAGATCCGCAGTATTTT. This chain joins TRBV20-1 and TRBJ2-3; D not certain. From germline, CDR1 is DFQATT and CDR2 SNEGSKA (reference sequence). CDR3 length: 15 amino acids.

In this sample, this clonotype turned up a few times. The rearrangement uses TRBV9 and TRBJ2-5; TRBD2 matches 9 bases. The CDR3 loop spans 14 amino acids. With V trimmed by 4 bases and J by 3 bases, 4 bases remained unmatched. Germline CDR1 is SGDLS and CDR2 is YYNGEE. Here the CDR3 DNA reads TGTGCCAGCAGCCCCCGACTAGCGGAAGAGACCCAGTACTTC. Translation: CASSPRLAEETQYF.

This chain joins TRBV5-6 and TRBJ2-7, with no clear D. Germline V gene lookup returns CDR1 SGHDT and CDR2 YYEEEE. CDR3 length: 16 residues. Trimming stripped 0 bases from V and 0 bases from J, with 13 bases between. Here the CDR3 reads CASSLVGSANSYEQYF. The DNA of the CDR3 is TGTGCCAGCAGCTTGGTAGGGTCAGCCAACTCCTACGAGCAGTACTTC.